The rows below give T cell receptor beta chains drawn from one sample of a study of blood T cells in healthy people across ages. TCRdb itself ran the 5' RACE reads through MiXCR, one entry per CDR3 protein. The sample includes more than 650,000 distinct CDR3 sequences, around 25% of them seen just once. The same sample was also used in a study of T cells of mothers and their children.

Sequencing was carried out using blood. The receptors come from a boy between 5 and 17 years old in good health. CDR3s include the opening cysteine and the closing phenylalanine or tryptophan. The order of the fields is D gene, clone size, J gene, V gene, CDR3 protein, CDR3 DNA. D genes are given only for firm matches. Where a row states a size, it is once, few, many or the class of an expanded clone; other rows omit it.

d_gene: -
abundance: -
j_gene: TRBJ2-2
v_gene: TRBV10-3
CDR3aa: CAINSNTGELFF
CDR3nt: TGTGCCATCAACTCGAACACCGGGGAGCTGTTTTTT

d_gene: TRBD1
abundance: few
j_gene: TRBJ2-7
v_gene: TRBV5-8
CDR3aa: CASSQRGPAYEQYF
CDR3nt: TGTGCCAGCAGCCAAAGGGGGCCCGCCTACGAGCAGTACTTC

d_gene: TRBD2
abundance: once
j_gene: TRBJ2-2
v_gene: TRBV5-1
CDR3aa: CASSLYWASGGDTGELFF
CDR3nt: TGCGCCAGCAGCTTGTACTGGGCTAGCGGGGGTGACACCGGGGAGCTGTTTTTT

d_gene: -
abundance: few
j_gene: TRBJ2-7
v_gene: TRBV14
CDR3aa: CVSSQEGRVSYEQYF
CDR3nt: TGTGTCAGCAGCCAAGAAGGCAGGGTGTCCTACGAGCAGTACTTC

d_gene: -
abundance: -
j_gene: TRBJ2-4
v_gene: TRBV29-1
CDR3aa: CSVVPGQKNIQYF
CDR3nt: TGCAGCGTCGTCCCCGGACAGAAAAACATTCAGTACTTC

d_gene: TRBD2
abundance: few
j_gene: TRBJ2-1
v_gene: TRBV5-1
CDR3aa: CASSLASGGQGEQFF
CDR3nt: TGCGCCAGCAGCTTGGCTAGCGGGGGGCAAGGTGAGCAGTTCTTC

d_gene: TRBD2
abundance: -
j_gene: TRBJ2-5
v_gene: TRBV20-1
CDR3aa: CSAGEGRVGSETQYF
CDR3nt: TGCAGTGCTGGGGAGGGCAGGGTTGGATCGGAGACCCAGTACTTC

d_gene: -
abundance: few
j_gene: TRBJ2-1
v_gene: TRBV20-1
CDR3aa: CSARASVVKNEQFF
CDR3nt: TGCAGTGCTAGAGCTAGCGTGGTAAAGAATGAGCAGTTCTTC

d_gene: -
abundance: -
j_gene: TRBJ1-1
v_gene: TRBV10-3
CDR3aa: CAITSHWSAEAFF
CDR3nt: TGTGCCATCACTTCCCACTGGAGTGCTGAAGCTTTCTTT

d_gene: -
abundance: -
j_gene: TRBJ2-4
v_gene: TRBV20-1
CDR3aa: CSANRLEGEAKNIQYF
CDR3nt: TGCAGTGCTAACCGCCTCGAGGGGGAAGCCAAAAACATTCAGTACTTC

d_gene: TRBD2
abundance: -
j_gene: TRBJ2-3
v_gene: TRBV4-2
CDR3aa: CASSQGRSGGVTDTQYF
CDR3nt: TGTGCCAGCAGCCAAGGGCGGAGCGGGGGGGTCACAGATACGCAGTATTTT

d_gene: -
abundance: -
j_gene: TRBJ2-3
v_gene: TRBV30
CDR3aa: CAWSVRSADTQYF
CDR3nt: TGTGCCTGGAGTGTAAGAAGTGCAGATACGCAGTATTTT

d_gene: -
abundance: -
j_gene: TRBJ1-2
v_gene: TRBV2
CDR3aa: CASSYQGVYGYTF
CDR3nt: TGTGCCAGCAGTTATCAGGGTGTCTATGGCTACACCTTC

d_gene: -
abundance: few
j_gene: TRBJ1-5
v_gene: TRBV5-1
CDR3aa: CASSLTSGGQPQHF
CDR3nt: TGCGCCAGCAGCTTGACCTCAGGCGGCCAGCCCCAGCATTTT

d_gene: TRBD2
abundance: few
j_gene: TRBJ2-6
v_gene: TRBV20-1
CDR3aa: CSARGNIAGVISGANVLTF
CDR3nt: TGCAGTGCTAGAGGGAACATAGCGGGGGTTATCTCTGGGGCCAACGTCCTGACTTTC

d_gene: -
abundance: -
j_gene: TRBJ2-5
v_gene: TRBV27
CDR3aa: CASSFWGGDETQYF
CDR3nt: TGTGCCAGCAGTTTCTGGGGTGGGGATGAGACCCAGTACTTC

d_gene: -
abundance: -
j_gene: TRBJ2-5
v_gene: TRBV20-1
CDR3aa: CSARDRGSVTQYF
CDR3nt: TGCAGTGCTAGAGATAGGGGTTCGGTGACCCAGTACTTC

d_gene: TRBD2
abundance: -
j_gene: TRBJ2-1
v_gene: TRBV11-2
CDR3aa: CASSLGTSGYLEQFF
CDR3nt: TGTGCCAGCAGCTTAGGGACTAGCGGTTATTTGGAGCAGTTCTTC

d_gene: TRBD1
abundance: -
j_gene: TRBJ2-1
v_gene: TRBV4-2
CDR3aa: CASSPIENRGLNNEQFF
CDR3nt: TGTGCCAGCAGCCCGATTGAGAACAGGGGATTGAACAATGAGCAGTTCTTC

d_gene: TRBD1
abundance: -
j_gene: TRBJ2-6
v_gene: TRBV5-5
CDR3aa: CASSLRSITGVFSGANVLTF
CDR3nt: TGTGCCAGCAGCTTGAGGAGTATAACAGGGGTCTTCTCTGGGGCCAACGTCCTGACTTTC

d_gene: -
abundance: -
j_gene: TRBJ2-5
v_gene: TRBV12-3/TRBV12-4
CDR3aa: CASSQQGKEQYF
CDR3nt: TGTGCCAGCAGTCAACAGGGTAAAGAGCAGTACTTC

d_gene: -
abundance: -
j_gene: TRBJ2-1
v_gene: TRBV12-3/TRBV12-4
CDR3aa: CASSSASVQFF
CDR3nt: TGTGCCAGCAGTTCGGCTAGCGTGCAGTTCTTC

d_gene: -
abundance: -
j_gene: TRBJ2-5
v_gene: TRBV14
CDR3aa: CASSHGALRRETQYF
CDR3nt: TGTGCCAGCAGCCACGGCGCCCTTCGTCGGGAGACCCAGTACTTC

d_gene: -
abundance: few
j_gene: TRBJ1-4
v_gene: TRBV6-5
CDR3aa: CASSKAARDASEKLFF
CDR3nt: TGTGCCAGCAGTAAGGCGGCCCGGGACGCATCTGAAAAACTGTTTTTT

d_gene: -
abundance: -
j_gene: TRBJ1-2
v_gene: TRBV28
CDR3aa: CASSFITPEANYGYTF
CDR3nt: TGTGCCAGCAGTTTTATTACGCCCGAAGCTAACTATGGCTACACCTTC

d_gene: -
abundance: -
j_gene: TRBJ1-4
v_gene: TRBV5-1
CDR3aa: CASSLDTDEKLFF
CDR3nt: TGCGCCAGCAGCTTGGACACTGATGAAAAACTGTTTTTT

d_gene: -
abundance: few
j_gene: TRBJ1-1
v_gene: TRBV29-1
CDR3aa: CSVLPSRGGRQAFF
CDR3nt: TGCAGCGTCCTGCCCTCCCGGGGGGGGAGGCAGGCTTTCTTT

d_gene: -
abundance: -
j_gene: TRBJ2-1
v_gene: TRBV18
CDR3aa: CASSALTNEQFF
CDR3nt: TGTGCCAGCTCGGCCTTGACCAATGAGCAGTTCTTC

d_gene: -
abundance: -
j_gene: TRBJ2-7
v_gene: TRBV24-1
CDR3aa: CATSDGSLDEQYF
CDR3nt: TGTGCCACCAGTGATGGGTCCCTCGACGAGCAGTACTTC

d_gene: -
abundance: few
j_gene: TRBJ1-2
v_gene: TRBV24-1
CDR3aa: CATTNTGRDGYTF
CDR3nt: TGTGCCACCACCAATACAGGGCGAGATGGCTACACCTTC

d_gene: -
abundance: few
j_gene: TRBJ2-2
v_gene: TRBV5-1
CDR3aa: CASSPASGFNTGELFF
CDR3nt: TGCGCCAGCAGCCCCGCCAGCGGGTTTAACACCGGGGAGCTGTTTTTT

d_gene: TRBD1
abundance: -
j_gene: TRBJ1-6
v_gene: TRBV28
CDR3aa: CASSLRGQGLNSPLHF
CDR3nt: TGTGCCAGCAGTTTGAGGGGACAGGGGTTAAATTCACCCCTCCACTTT

d_gene: -
abundance: -
j_gene: TRBJ2-5
v_gene: TRBV20-1
CDR3aa: CSARDPAVETQYF
CDR3nt: TGCAGTGCTAGAGATCCCGCGGTAGAGACCCAGTACTTC

d_gene: -
abundance: -
j_gene: TRBJ2-7
v_gene: TRBV5-1
CDR3aa: CASSLAGFTYEQYF
CDR3nt: TGCGCCAGCAGCTTGGCCGGTTTTACCTACGAGCAGTACTTC

d_gene: TRBD1
abundance: -
j_gene: TRBJ2-1
v_gene: TRBV18
CDR3aa: CASSSNTGGGSDEQFF
CDR3nt: TGTGCCAGCTCATCGAACACAGGGGGTGGTAGCGATGAGCAGTTCTTC

d_gene: -
abundance: few
j_gene: TRBJ2-6
v_gene: TRBV7-6
CDR3aa: CASSFTLAQGAGANVLTF
CDR3nt: TGCGCCAGCAGCTTTACCCTAGCTCAGGGAGCAGGGGCCAACGTCCTGACTTTC

d_gene: -
abundance: -
j_gene: TRBJ2-7
v_gene: TRBV6-1
CDR3aa: CASSEHGPLGQYF
CDR3nt: TGTGCCAGCAGTGAACACGGGCCCCTCGGGCAGTACTTC

d_gene: TRBD1
abundance: many
j_gene: TRBJ2-7
v_gene: TRBV12-3/TRBV12-4
CDR3aa: CASRPTGVLDEQYF
CDR3nt: TGTGCCAGCAGACCCACAGGGGTTTTGGACGAGCAGTACTTC

d_gene: TRBD2
abundance: -
j_gene: TRBJ2-1
v_gene: TRBV20-1
CDR3aa: CSAGTSGIYNEQFF
CDR3nt: TGCAGTGCGGGGACTAGCGGTATCTACAATGAGCAGTTCTTC

d_gene: -
abundance: few
j_gene: TRBJ1-5
v_gene: TRBV6-5
CDR3aa: CAGWEDFDQPQHF
CDR3nt: TGTGCCGGCTGGGAGGACTTCGATCAGCCCCAGCATTTT

d_gene: TRBD1
abundance: -
j_gene: TRBJ2-5
v_gene: TRBV7-2
CDR3aa: CASSARQGTQYF
CDR3nt: TGTGCCAGCAGCGCGAGACAGGGGACCCAGTACTTC

d_gene: -
abundance: -
j_gene: TRBJ1-5
v_gene: TRBV25-1
CDR3aa: CASSEAYSNQPQHF
CDR3nt: TGTGCCAGCAGTGAAGCCTATAGCAATCAGCCCCAGCATTTT

d_gene: TRBD2
abundance: -
j_gene: TRBJ2-1
v_gene: TRBV5-1
CDR3aa: CASSLYGTSGYNEQFF
CDR3nt: TGCGCCAGCAGCTTATATGGGACTAGCGGCTACAATGAGCAGTTCTTC

d_gene: -
abundance: many
j_gene: TRBJ1-4
v_gene: TRBV12-3/TRBV12-4
CDR3aa: CASSSEGSGEKLFF
CDR3nt: TGTGCCAGCAGTTCCGAAGGGAGCGGTGAAAAACTGTTTTTT

d_gene: TRBD1
abundance: few
j_gene: TRBJ2-2
v_gene: TRBV5-1
CDR3aa: CASSPGTGGYGGELFF
CDR3nt: TGCGCCAGCAGCCCCGGGACAGGGGGCTATGGCGGGGAGCTGTTTTTT

d_gene: -
abundance: many
j_gene: TRBJ1-4
v_gene: TRBV6-2/TRBV6-3
CDR3aa: CASSSGREKLFF
CDR3nt: TGTGCCAGCAGTTCCGGACGGGAAAAACTGTTTTTT

d_gene: -
abundance: few
j_gene: TRBJ1-4
v_gene: TRBV6-5
CDR3aa: CASSYSHPRANEKLFF
CDR3nt: TGTGCCAGCAGTTACAGCCACCCGAGGGCTAATGAAAAACTGTTTTTT

d_gene: -
abundance: -
j_gene: TRBJ1-1
v_gene: TRBV7-6
CDR3aa: CASSYEDGHTEAFF
CDR3nt: TGTGCCAGCAGCTATGAGGACGGCCACACTGAAGCTTTCTTT